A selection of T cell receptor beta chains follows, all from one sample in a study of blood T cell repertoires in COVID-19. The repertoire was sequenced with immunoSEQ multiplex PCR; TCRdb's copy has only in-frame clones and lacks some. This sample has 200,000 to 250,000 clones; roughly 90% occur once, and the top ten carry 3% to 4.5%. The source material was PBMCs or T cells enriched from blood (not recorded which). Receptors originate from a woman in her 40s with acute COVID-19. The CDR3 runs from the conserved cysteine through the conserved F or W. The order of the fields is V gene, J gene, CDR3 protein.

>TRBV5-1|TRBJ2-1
CASTGGDRVFF
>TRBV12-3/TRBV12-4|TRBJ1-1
CASSPGVKAEAFF
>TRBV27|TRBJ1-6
CASRDRTGRSNSPLHF
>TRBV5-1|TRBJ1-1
CASSLRGNTEAFF
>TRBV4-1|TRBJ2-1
CASSIVSSGSYNEQFF
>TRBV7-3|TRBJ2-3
CASSFRRPGTGALPDTQYF
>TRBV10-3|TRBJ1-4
CAIRDRGPNEKLFF
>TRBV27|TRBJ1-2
CASSSTGGVGYTF
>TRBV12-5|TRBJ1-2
CASGFVREGYTF
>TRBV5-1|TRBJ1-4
CASSSGQNEKLFF
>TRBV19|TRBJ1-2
CASSIKPLYGYTF
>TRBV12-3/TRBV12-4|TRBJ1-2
CASSLQNYGYTF
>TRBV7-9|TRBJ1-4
CASSTGTVLSEKLFF
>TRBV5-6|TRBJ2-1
CASSFGQGNNEQFF
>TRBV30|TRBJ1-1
CAWEDRGGTEAFF
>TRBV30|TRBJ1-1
CAWSVLGRGTEAFF
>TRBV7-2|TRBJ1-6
CASSLGSRGTTPLHF
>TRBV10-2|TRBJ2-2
CASQSTGYTGELFF
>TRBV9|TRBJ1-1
CASSVYSNTEAFF
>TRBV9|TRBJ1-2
CASSVASEAYGYTF
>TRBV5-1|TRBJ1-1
CASSSWNSPYTEAFF
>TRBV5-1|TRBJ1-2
CASSAGQPLGGYTF
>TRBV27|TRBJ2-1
CASSLGGKQFF
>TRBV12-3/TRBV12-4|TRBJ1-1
CASSLRVDEAFF
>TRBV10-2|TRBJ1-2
CASKGTDYGYTF
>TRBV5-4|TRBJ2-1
CASSSVAGPYNEQFF
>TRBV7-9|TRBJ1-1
CASSFSGTPKGDTEAFF
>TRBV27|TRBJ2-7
CASSPVGTGGQQYF
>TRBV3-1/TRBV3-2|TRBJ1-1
CASSQQTGVMNTEAFF
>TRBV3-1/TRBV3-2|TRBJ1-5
CASSQEQGLNNQPQHF
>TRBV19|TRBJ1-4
CASSPSRGTNEKLFF
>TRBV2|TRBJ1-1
CASITGTGGPEAFF
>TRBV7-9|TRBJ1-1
CASSGTADTEAFF
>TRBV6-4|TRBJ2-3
CATGTSGGTDTQYF
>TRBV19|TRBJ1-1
CASSQARDRGGTEAFF
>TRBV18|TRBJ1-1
CASSPVLRDGGGAEAFF
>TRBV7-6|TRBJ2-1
CASSFNSYNEQFF
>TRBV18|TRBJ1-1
CASSPARGDTEAFF
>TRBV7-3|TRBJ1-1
CASSLSNENTEAFF
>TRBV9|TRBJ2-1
CASSVGGTGVGNEQFF
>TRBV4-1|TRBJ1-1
CASSSPNTEAFF
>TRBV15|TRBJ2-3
CATSRATIGDTQYF
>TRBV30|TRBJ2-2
CAWSRGGTIGELFF
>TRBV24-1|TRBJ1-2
CATSDLAGNGYTF
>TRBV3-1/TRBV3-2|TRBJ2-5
CASSRGLAGAQETQYF
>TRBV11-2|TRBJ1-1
CASSPGTGTKAFF
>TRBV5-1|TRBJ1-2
CASSTSQGNYGYTF
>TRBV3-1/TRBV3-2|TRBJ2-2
CASSSSGGAGTGELFF
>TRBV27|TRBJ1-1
CASSPPTGKAFF
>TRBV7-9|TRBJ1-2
CASSSGQGIYGYTF
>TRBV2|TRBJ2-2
CASSEARTGELFF
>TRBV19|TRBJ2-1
CASSIRDRLNNEQFF
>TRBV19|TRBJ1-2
CASTTSDRPANYGYTF
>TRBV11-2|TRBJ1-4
CASSPRGWGFNEKLFF